This passage covers 17 T cell receptor beta chains from one sample sequenced in a study of T cells in Graves' hyperthyroidism and ophthalmopathy (dated by TCRdb to between 2017 and 2020). The library was prepared using multiplex PCR. These reads were obtained on an Illumina HiSeq 2000. TCR beta CDR3 regions were amplified from RNA transcripts. The TCR CDR3 was subjected to a first round of RT-PCR using the HTBI primer set and the Qiagen OneStep RT-PCR kit. Starting from the raw public reads, TCRdb applied fastp trimming at Q25, assembled clones with MiXCR and retained in-frame beta chains. When rows share a CDR3 protein, they turn into one entry using the most common DNA and genes. This sample lists 550,000 to 700,000 distinct CDR3 sequences; about 45% were detected once. Around 20% of the sample belongs to the ten largest clones. Source material: peripheral blood or thyroid tissue (not recorded which). The receptor source for this set is an adult woman with Graves' disease, either hyperthyroidism or ophthalmopathy (not recorded which).

This clonotype was counted a few times. A much bigger clone sits one base away, suggesting this may be a read error. V is TRBV2 and J is TRBJ1-2; D possibly corresponds to TRBD1 (6 bases). Germline CDR1 reads SNHLY; CDR2 reads FYNNEI. The CDR3 sequence is 14 residues long. V was clipped by 4 bases and J by 4 bases, with 13 bases between them. This CDR3 is CASSGGAGRYGYTF. For the CDR3, the DNA is TGTGCCAGCAGTGGGGGGGCAGGGCGCTATGGCTACACCTTC.

This clonotype was detected many times. This chain connects TRBV4-1 to TRBJ2-7, with TRBD1 as a possible D gene (6 bases). The CDR3 is 14 amino acids. Trimming removed 3 bases at V and 2 bases at J, with 11 bases between. CDR1 and CDR2 (germline): MGHRA, YSYEKL. The CDR3 loop reads CASSHADSTYEQYF. As DNA, the CDR3 is TGCGCCAGCAGCCACGCGGACAGTACCTACGAGCAGTACTTC.

The rearrangement links TRBV7-9 to TRBJ1-4, with D possibly TRBD1 on 6 matching bases. This CDR3 is built from 15 residues. Trimming cost V 0 bases and J 10 bases, with 15 bases left between them. Germline V lookup: CDR1 SEHNR, CDR2 FQNEAQ (reference sequence). In DNA, the CDR3 is TGTGCCAGCAGCTTAGCGCAGGGGACCGACGGAAAACTGTTTTTT. Amino acids: CASSLAQGTDGKLFF.

This clonotype was picked up many times. V is TRBV7-9 and J is TRBJ2-5; D is undetermined. The CDR3 has 13 residues. Between the trimmed V and J ends, which lost 4 bases and 5 bases, there was a span of 11 bases. CDR1 SEHNR and CDR2 FQNEAQ come from the germline V gene (reference sequence). CDR3: CASSSWLGETQYF. CDR3 sequence (DNA): TGTGCCAGCAGCTCCTGGCTTGGCGAGACCCAGTACTTC.

The chain recombines TRBV9 with TRBJ2-6; no clear D gene. This CDR3 comprises 18 residues. Per germline, CDR1 SGDLS and CDR2 YYNGEE. The ends were cut back, 3 bases at V and 2 bases at J, with 18 bases in the middle. Here the CDR3 reads CASSAFREGNTGANVLTF. DNA of the CDR3: TGTGCCAGCAGCGCCTTTAGGGAAGGGAACACTGGGGCCAACGTCCTGACTTTC. The full variable domain, in which reference TRBV9 and TRBJ2-6 provide the parts outside the CDR3, is DSGVTQTPKHLITATGQRVTLRCSPRSGDLSVYWYQQSLDQGLQFLIQYYNGEERAKGNILERFSAQQFPDLHSELNLSSLELGDSALYFCASSAFREGNTGANVLTFGAGSRLTVL.

This clonotype was seen ten or more times. J is TRBJ2-2 and V is TRBV6-6; a possible D gene is TRBD2 (5 bases). Germline V lookup: CDR1 MNHNY, CDR2 SVGAGI (reference sequence). This CDR3 comprises 16 residues. Trimming took 6 bases from V and 5 from J, leaving 19 bases between them. For the CDR3, the DNA is TGTGCCAGCAGACCCCCGACTGTGAGGAGGACCGGGGAGCTGTTTTTT. Amino acids: CASRPPTVRRTGELFF.

This clonotype was observed a few times. The J gene is TRBJ1-4, the V gene TRBV7-3; D remains ambiguous. From germline, CDR1 is SGHTA and CDR2 FQGTGA. CDR3 size: 13 residues. V shed 5 bases and J shed 6 bases, with 10 bases lying between them. In DNA form, the CDR3 reads TGTGCCAGCAGCAAGGCCAAGGATGAAAAACTGTTTTTT. Translated: CASSKAKDEKLFF.

This chain uses TRBV28 with TRBJ2-7; D unclear. This CDR3 is built from 12 residues. The germline gives CDR1 MDHEN, CDR2 SYDVKM. Trimming removed 5 bases at V and 2 bases at J, with 7 bases between. The CDR3 reads CASSDTPYEQYF. The DNA for the CDR3 is TGTGCCAGCAGTGACACCCCCTACGAGCAGTACTTC.

The V gene is TRBV29-1, the J gene TRBJ2-5; D might be TRBD2 (6 bases). The germline V and J ends were trimmed by 3 bases and 2 bases, with 13 bases remaining between them. The CDR3 extends over 14 amino acids. Germline V gene data show CDR1 as SQVTM and CDR2 as ANQGSEA. Written as DNA, the CDR3 is TGCAGCGTTGATGCCGGGGGATCACAAGAGACCCAGTACTTC. Encoded protein: CSVDAGGSQETQYF.

CDR3 nucleotide sequence: TGCAGTGCTAGAGGGGCCAGGGGTTACGAGCAGTACTTC. Its translation: CSARGARGYEQYF. The chain joins TRBV20-1 to TRBJ2-7; maybe TRBD1 (6 bases). Between the trimmed V and J ends, which lost 1 base and 4 bases, there was a span of 11 bases. Germline V gene sequence: CDR1 DFQATT, CDR2 SNEGSKA (reference sequence). CDR3 length: 13 residues.

The J gene is TRBJ1-2, the V gene TRBV7-3; TRBD1 is a possible D gene (5 bases). CDR3 length: 13 amino acids. The V gene lost 2 bases and the J gene lost 7 bases, with 11 bases spanning the gap. Germline assignment: CDR1 SGHTA and CDR2 FQGTGA. The CDR3 region is CASSLVGQGGYTF. CDR3 bases: TGTGCCAGCAGCTTAGTCGGCCAGGGTGGCTACACCTTC.

This clonotype was detected ten times or more. This chain links TRBV20-1 with TRBJ2-2; D ambiguous. Trimming pared 3 bases from V and 6 bases from J, leaving 5 bases between. Germline lookup yields CDR1 DFQATT and CDR2 SNEGSKA (reference sequence). The CDR3 runs 11 residues. CDR3 in amino acids: CSASGPGELFF. The CDR3 nucleotides are TGCAGTGCTAGCGGGCCCGGGGAGCTGTTTTTT.

V gene TRBV5-1 combines with J gene TRBJ1-2; 8 positions agree with TRBD1. The V and J ends lost 7 bases and 4 bases, in that order; junction bases with no gene match: 9. The CDR3 is 14 amino acids. CDR1 is SGHRS and CDR2 is YFSETQ in the germline V gene. Written as DNA, the CDR3 is TGCGCCAGCCAGGAGCAGGGGGCCTCCTATGGCTACACCTTC. Translating it yields CASQEQGASYGYTF.

The rearrangement uses TRBV7-8 and TRBJ2-7; D remains unclear. The CDR3 spans 15 residues. The germline V and J ends were trimmed by 1 base and 0 bases, with 10 bases remaining between them. CDR1 and CDR2 from the germline V gene are SGHVS and FQNEAQ. CDR3 sequence (DNA): TGTGCCAGCAGCTTAGAAATCCAAAGCTCCTACGAGCAGTACTTC. This encodes CASSLEIQSSYEQYF. Full variable domain (remainder filled in from reference TRBV7-8 and TRBJ2-7): GAGVSQSPRYKVAKRGQDVALRCDPISGHVSLFWYQQALGQGPEFLTYFQNEAQLDKSGLPSDRFFAERPEGSVSTLKIQRTQQEDSAVYLCASSLEIQSSYEQYFGPGTRLTVT.

This clonotype was seen many times. The gene calls are TRBV29-1 and TRBJ1-1; D unclear. The CDR3 contains 13 residues. The germline V gene has CDR1 SQVTM and CDR2 ANQGSEA. Trimming cost V 3 bases and J 1 base, with 9 bases left between them. The CDR3 sequence: CSVENQTNTEAFF. For the CDR3, the DNA is TGCAGCGTTGAGAACCAGACGAACACTGAAGCTTTCTTT. The entire variable domain, with the rest obtained from reference TRBV29-1 and TRBJ1-1, is as follows: SAVISQKPSRDICQRGTSLTIQCQVDSQVTMMFWYRQQPGQSLTLIATANQGSEATYESGFVIDKFPISRPNLTFSTLTVSNMSPEDSSIYLCSVENQTNTEAFFGQGTRLTVV.

In the case of this clonotype: One junction end does not reproduce the germline sequence, and a read error may be involved. The genes are TRBV5-1 and TRBJ2-7, with D possibly being TRBD1 (5 bases). CDR3 size: 12 residues. CDR1 SGHRS and CDR2 YFSETQ come from the germline V gene. CDR3: CASSVGADEQYF. Here the CDR3 DNA reads TGTGCCAGCAGCGTAGGGGCGGACGAGCAGTACTTC.

The J gene is TRBJ2-5, the V gene TRBV9; 7 nucleotides align to TRBD2. This CDR3 spans 16 amino acids. V dropped 4 bases and J dropped 5; count of bases not matched to a gene: 14. The germline V gene has CDR1 SGDLS and CDR2 YYNGEE. DNA for the CDR3: TGTGCCAGCAGCCCCCTCCCCCTGGCGGGAGAGGAGACCCAGTACTTC. Translated, it gives CASSPLPLAGEETQYF.